Shown below are 31 T cell receptor beta chains from a single sample sequenced in a study of blood T cell repertoires in COVID-19. The repertoire was sequenced with immunoSEQ multiplex PCR; TCRdb's copy has only in-frame clones and lacks some. Among tens of thousands of clones listed, roughly 87% were seen once. Material for sequencing was peripheral blood. These receptor sequences come from a woman between 50 and 59 years old with COVID-19, enrolled during active disease.

The V and J genes are TRBV6-5 and TRBJ2-1; D is unresolved. Deletions cut 4 bases from V and 3 bases from J, with 7 bases between. The CDR3 has 13 residues. Looked up from germline, CDR1 is MNHEY and CDR2 is SVGAGI. DNA for the CDR3: TGTGCCAGCAGTTCCGCGGACTACAATGAGCAGTTCTTC. This encodes CASSSADYNEQFF.

The V call is TRBV9, the J call TRBJ2-6; 7 bases align to TRBD1. Germline V gene lookup returns CDR1 SGDLS and CDR2 YYNGEE. The CDR3 totals 16 residues. V lost 0 bases and J lost 0; bases outside the gene matches: 0. CDR3 bases: TGTGCCAGCAGCGTAGCAGGGGGCTCTGGGGCCAACGTCCTGACTTTC. It is translated as CASSVAGGSGANVLTF.

This chain joins TRBV6-5 and TRBJ1-1; D perhaps matches TRBD1 (5 bases). This CDR3 region has 15 residues. Germline values: CDR1 MNHEY, CDR2 SVGAGI. Trimming cost V 1 base and J 0 bases, with 9 bases left between them. The CDR3 here is CASSYWGVMNTEAFF. As DNA, the CDR3 is TGTGCCAGCAGTTACTGGGGCGTAATGAACACTGAAGCTTTCTTT.

The chain carries TRBV9 and TRBJ1-4; 9 positions agree with TRBD1. The CDR3 extends over 15 amino acids. Germline V gives CDR1 SGDLS, CDR2 YYNGEE. J lost 4 bases, V lost 4 bases, and 5 bases had no gene match. The CDR3 DNA reads TGTGCCAGCAGCCCTTTGACAGGGGGTAATGAAAAACTGTTTTTT. Encoded protein: CASSPLTGGNEKLFF.

The chain couples TRBV2 to TRBJ2-1; 12 nucleotides agree with TRBD2. J gave up 6 bases and V 8 bases, and 5 bases lay outside the gene matches. Looked up from germline, CDR1 is SNHLY and CDR2 is FYNNEI. This CDR3 spans 14 amino acids. The CDR3 protein is CASLLAGGPNEQFF. CDR3 DNA: TGTGCCAGCTTACTAGCGGGAGGCCCCAATGAGCAGTTCTTC.

This sequence joins TRBV30 and TRBJ2-5; TRBD2 agrees at 12 bases. From germline, CDR1 is GTSNPN and CDR2 SVGIG (reference sequence). V was pared by 0 bases and J by 1 base, with 3 bases of the junction left unmatched. The CDR3 has 16 residues. CDR3: CAWSVLAGGPQETQYF. CDR3 in DNA: TGTGCCTGGAGTGTACTAGCGGGAGGACCCCAAGAGACCCAGTACTTC.

V and J are TRBV29-1 and TRBJ2-3; TRBD2 aligns across 9 bases. J was trimmed by 6 bases and V by 5 bases; bases with no gene match: 3. The CDR3 sequence is 12 residues long. Per germline, CDR1 SQVTM and CDR2 ANQGSEA. The CDR3 DNA is TGCAGCGTTTGGCGGGAGGGGGATACGCAGTATTTT. This encodes CSVWREGDTQYF.

The genes are TRBV12-3 or TRBV12-4 and TRBJ2-7; maybe TRBD2 (6 bases). The CDR3 covers 12 residues. With 6 bases removed from V and 3 bases from J, the gap between germline ends came to 9 bases. The CDR3 here is CASSRDFYEQYF. CDR3 sequence (DNA): TGTGCCAGCAGCCGGGACTTCTACGAGCAGTACTTC.

The V and J genes are TRBV28 and TRBJ1-2; 7 positions agree with TRBD1. V lost 3 bases and J lost 0; bases outside the gene matches: 10. The CDR3 loop spans 17 amino acids. Germline V lookup: CDR1 MDHEN, CDR2 SYDVKM. The CDR3 nucleotides are TGTGCCAGCAGTTTCCTCCTACGGGACAGAGCTAACTATGGCTACACCTTC. The encoded protein is CASSFLLRDRANYGYTF.

DNA of the CDR3: TGCAGCGTTGGGCAGACCTACGAGCAGTACTTC. Translated, it gives CSVGQTYEQYF. V gene TRBV29-1 combines with J gene TRBJ2-7, with unresolved D. The CDR3 extends over 11 amino acids. Germline loops: CDR1 SQVTM, CDR2 ANQGSEA. Trimming cost V 4 bases and J 2 bases, with 6 bases left between them.

The chain is built from TRBV30 and TRBJ2-7; TRBD2 matches 11 bases. V shed 2 bases and J 2 bases; nucleotides not matched to a gene: 11. The V gene's germline CDR1 is GTSNPN and CDR2 SVGIG (reference sequence). The CDR3 extends over 17 amino acids. The CDR3 region is CAWSLRLPGLAAYEQYF. CDR3 DNA: TGTGCCTGGAGTCTTAGATTGCCGGGACTAGCGGCCTACGAGCAGTACTTC.

This clone was seen a single time. The V gene is TRBV28, the J gene TRBJ1-3, with TRBD1 matching over 8 bases. Trimming cost V 5 bases and J 2 bases; bases outside gene matches: 5. The CDR3 has 15 amino acids. The germline gives CDR1 MDHEN, CDR2 SYDVKM. This CDR3 reads CASSEQGETGNTIYF. The CDR3 nucleotides read TGTGCCAGCAGTGAACAGGGGGAGACTGGAAACACCATATATTTT. Using reference TRBV28 and TRBJ1-3 for the parts outside the CDR3, the full variable domain is DVKVTQSSRYLVKRTGEKVFLECVQDMDHENMFWYRQDPGLGLRLIYFSYDVKMKEKGDIPEGYSVSREKKERFSLILESASTNQTSMYLCASSEQGETGNTIYFGEGSWLTVV.

This clone was detected only once. The gene calls are TRBV5-1 and TRBJ2-3, with TRBD2 matching 8 bases. The germline CDR1 and CDR2 sequences are SGHRS and YFSETQ. The CDR3 consists of 17 residues. The junction had 16 bases not matched to a gene; V was cut back by 4 bases and J by 6 bases. CDR3 region: CASSLTPVLAGLDTQYF. Written as DNA, the CDR3 is TGCGCCAGCAGCCTAACTCCGGTCCTAGCGGGCCTTGATACGCAGTATTTT.

The chain couples TRBV6-5 to TRBJ2-7, with 7 nucleotides matching TRBD1. CDR3 length: 13 amino acids. Trimming cost V 6 bases and J 3 bases; bases outside gene matches: 5. The germline V gene encodes CDR1 MNHEY and CDR2 SVGAGI. The CDR3 here is CASSRRGHYEQYF. The CDR3 region has the DNA TGTGCCAGCAGCCGTAGGGGGCACTACGAGCAGTACTTC.

The chain employs TRBV27 and TRBJ1-1, with D possibly matching TRBD1 (5 bases). V was shortened by 5 bases and J by 8 bases, with 21 bases between the two germline ends. CDR1 MNHEY and CDR2 SMNVEV come from the germline V gene (reference sequence). The length of the CDR3 is 15 residues. CDR3 amino acids: CASSKTLISRQEAFF. The CDR3 DNA reads TGTGCCAGCAGTAAAACGTTAATCTCTCGACAGGAAGCTTTCTTT.

This clone has only one observation. V gene TRBV6-4 combines with J gene TRBJ2-3; 8 bases agree with TRBD2. J lost 0 bases, V lost 0 bases, and 2 bases had no gene match. The CDR3 runs to 16 residues. The germline V gene has CDR1 MRHNA and CDR2 SNTAGT. The CDR3 DNA sequence: TGTGCCAGCAGTGACTCGACTAGCGCTAGCACAGATACGCAGTATTTT. It is translated as CASSDSTSASTDTQYF.

This clone was found once. CDR3 nucleotide sequence: TGTGCCAGCAGCGCTTTGGGAAACACCATATATTTT. Amino acids: CASSALGNTIYF. The V and J genes are TRBV9 and TRBJ1-3; D not certain. The CDR3 totals 12 residues. V shed 3 bases and J shed 4 bases, with 5 bases lying between them. CDR1 and CDR2 from the germline V gene are SGDLS and YYNGEE.

V gene TRBV19 combines with J gene TRBJ1-1, with D unresolved. Germline V lookup: CDR1 LNHDA, CDR2 SQIVND (reference sequence). Between the trimmed V and J ends, which lost 5 bases and 11 bases, there was a span of 15 bases. The CDR3 runs to 12 residues. As DNA, the CDR3 is TGTGCCAGTAGTCCCGTGGCCGGAGTCGCTTTCTTT. This gives the protein CASSPVAGVAFF.

This chain connects TRBV9 to TRBJ2-7; weak D call: TRBD2 (5 bases). V lost 0 bases to trimming and J lost 5 bases, with 18 bases between them. The CDR3 is made up of 16 amino acids. Germline CDR1 is SGDLS and CDR2 is YYNGEE. The CDR3 nucleotides read TGTGCCAGCAGCGTAGTCGACTACCCGTCTAGTGACGAGCAGTACTTC. Amino acid sequence: CASSVVDYPSSDEQYF.

This clone was recorded once. The chain recombines TRBV3-1 (or the pseudogene TRBV3-2) with TRBJ2-5; 9 positions agree with TRBD2. Germline CDR1 reads LGHDT; CDR2 reads YNNKEL (reference sequence). Trimming at V came to 2 bases and at J to 5 bases, leaving 12 bases not matched to a gene. This CDR3 is 17 amino acids long. The CDR3 here is CASSQPPEREVKETQYF. CDR3 DNA: TGTGCCAGCAGCCAACCCCCCGAGCGGGAGGTAAAGGAGACCCAGTACTTC.

This sequence joins TRBV3-1 (or the pseudogene TRBV3-2) and TRBJ1-1; 7 bases match TRBD1. Trimming removed 4 bases from V and 6 bases from J; junction bases left unmatched: 14. Germline-derived CDR1 and CDR2 are LGHDT and YNNKEL (reference sequence). The CDR3 is made up of 16 amino acids. CDR3 coding DNA: TGTGCCAGCAGCCTTCGCCGGCCACCGGGACAGTCTGAAGCTTTCTTT. It yields the protein CASSLRRPPGQSEAFF.

This rearrangement joins TRBV27 to TRBJ1-2, with D perhaps matching TRBD1 (5 bases). This CDR3 is 15 amino acids long. Germline V gene lookup returns CDR1 MNHEY and CDR2 SMNVEV (reference sequence). Trimming took off 5 bases at V and 5 bases at J, with 18 bases between the two ends. The CDR3 protein is CASSPTAFSPYGYTF. In DNA form, the CDR3 reads TGTGCCAGCAGTCCGACAGCGTTCAGTCCGTATGGCTACACCTTC.

The chain employs TRBV28 and TRBJ2-6, with a weak D call TRBD1 (6 bases). The CDR3 is made up of 16 amino acids. Trimming pared 6 bases from V and 0 bases from J, leaving 12 bases between. CDR1 is MDHEN and CDR2 is SYDVKM in the germline V gene. In nucleotides, the CDR3 is TGTGCCAGCAGGGCAGGGGTCCGCTCTGGGGCCAACGTCCTGACTTTC. This codes for CASRAGVRSGANVLTF.

The genes are TRBV27 and TRBJ2-3; the D gene is possibly TRBD2 (5 bases). Germline V CDR1 and CDR2: MNHEY, SMNVEV (reference sequence). The CDR3 is 14 residues long. Trimming stripped 5 bases from V and 0 bases from J, with 9 bases between. CDR3 DNA: TGTGCCAGCAGTCGGAGCGGAAGCACAGATACGCAGTATTTT. Its translation: CASSRSGSTDTQYF.

The chain combines TRBV24-1 with TRBJ2-7, with D maybe TRBD1 (6 bases). Germline CDR1 is KGHDR and CDR2 is SFDVKD. V was shortened by 3 bases and J by 8 bases, with 16 bases between the two germline ends. This CDR3 contains 14 residues. The CDR3 DNA sequence: TGTGCCACCAGTGATACCGGACAGCCCTGGCAGCAGTACTTC. Its translation is CATSDTGQPWQQYF.

V gene TRBV6-5 combines with J gene TRBJ2-2; D might be TRBD2 (5 bases). V gave up 0 bases and J gave up 5 bases, with 7 bases separating them. The CDR3 runs 14 residues. CDR1 is MNHEY and CDR2 is SVGAGI in the germline V gene. The CDR3: CASSYSRVTGELFF. Written as DNA, the CDR3 is TGTGCCAGCAGTTACTCGAGGGTGACCGGGGAGCTGTTTTTT.

The chain is built from TRBV7-2 and TRBJ2-3; D possibly corresponds to TRBD1 (6 bases). Germline V gene data show CDR1 as SGHTA and CDR2 as FQGNSA. V dropped 5 bases and J dropped 0 bases, with 12 bases sitting between them. The CDR3 totals 15 residues. CDR3 region: CASSQTGQSTDTQYF. CDR3 nucleotides: TGTGCCAGCAGCCAGACAGGTCAGAGCACAGATACGCAGTATTTT.

The V and J genes are TRBV24-1 and TRBJ2-3; 8 bases are a match to TRBD1. This CDR3 contains 16 residues. Losses at the gene ends were 3 bases for V and 5 bases for J; bases not matched to a gene: 9. Germline CDR1 is KGHDR and CDR2 is SFDVKD. CDR3 in DNA: TGTGCCACCAGTGATGGGGGGACAGGACCAGGAGATACGCAGTATTTT. As protein: CATSDGGTGPGDTQYF.

This chain uses TRBV3-1 (or the pseudogene TRBV3-2) with TRBJ2-6, with D possibly matching TRBD1 (6 bases). The CDR3 spans 15 residues. Germline V lookup: CDR1 LGHDT, CDR2 YNNKEL (reference sequence). Between the trimmed V and J ends, which lost 3 bases and 4 bases, there was a span of 10 bases. CDR3: CASSHPGVGANVLTF. In DNA, the CDR3 is TGTGCCAGCAGCCACCCAGGGGTCGGGGCCAACGTCCTGACTTTC.

The chain has TRBV4-1 and TRBJ2-7; 8 nucleotides align to TRBD1. CDR3 length: 15 amino acids. Germline values: CDR1 MGHRA, CDR2 YSYEKL. V trimming: 4 bases; J trimming: 3 bases; junction bases outside the gene matches: 8. CDR3 in amino acids: CASSLGTGPVYEQYF. In DNA form, the CDR3 reads TGCGCCAGCAGCCTGGGGACAGGCCCCGTCTACGAGCAGTACTTC.

This clone has only a few counts. The genes are TRBV12-3 or TRBV12-4 and TRBJ1-6, with D uncertain. Trimming pared 6 bases from V and 8 bases from J, leaving 8 bases between. CDR3 length: 12 residues. Written as DNA, the CDR3 is TGTGCCAGCAGGGTTAGTGATTCACCCCTCCACTTT. It translates to CASRVSDSPLHF.